The next 13 T cell receptor beta chains were all read from a single sample in a study of CD8+CD57+ T cells in acquired aplastic anemia. Previously, flow cytometry had revealed CD8+CD57+ cell expansion in the patients chosen for sequencing. The template for TCR beta VDJ and CDR3 sequence profiling was genomic DNA. TCRdb passed the reads through MiXCR, listing each CDR3 protein once. The sample shows a few hundred thousand distinct CDR3 sequences, less than 60% of them seen only once. What was sequenced was sorted CD4+, CD8+, or CD8+CD57+ T cells (not recorded which) from PBMCs. The receptors shown here come from a human donor with aplastic anemia.

This clonotype has ten or more counts. V and J are TRBV11-2 and TRBJ2-7, with D possibly being TRBD2 (6 bases). CDR1 and CDR2 (germline): SGHAT, FQNNGV. The CDR3 has 13 amino acids. Trimming took off 3 bases at V and 6 bases at J, with 12 bases between the two ends. CDR3 loop: CASSFGGRSEQYF. DNA for the CDR3: TGTGCCAGCAGCTTCGGGGGTAGGAGCGAGCAGTACTTC.

The V and J genes are TRBV7-6 and TRBJ2-7; 9 bases agree with TRBD2. The V gene's germline CDR1 is SGHVS and CDR2 FNYEAQ. This CDR3 has 15 residues. V trimming: 1 base; J trimming: 1 base; junction bases outside the gene matches: 2. The CDR3 loop reads CASSLEAGGSYEQYF. CDR3 coding DNA: TGTGCCAGCAGCTTAGAGGCGGGGGGGTCCTACGAGCAGTACTTC.

Comments on this clonotype: Its ends do not fully match the called genes, so a read error is possible. The chain uses TRBV19 and TRBJ1-5; 8 bases match TRBD1. CDR3 size: 14 residues. From germline, CDR1 is LNHDA and CDR2 SQIVND (reference sequence). The CDR3 coding sequence is TGTGCCAGTGGCGGACAGGGCATCAATCGGCCCCAGCATTTT. Protein product: CASGGQGINRPQHF.

Notes on this clonotype: A much larger clone sits a single nucleotide away, making a read error possible. V and J are TRBV9 and TRBJ1-1, with D possibly TRBD1 on 5 matching bases. Germline assignment: CDR1 SGDLS and CDR2 YYNGEE. This CDR3 contains 13 residues. With 4 bases removed from V and 6 bases from J, the gap between germline ends came to 13 bases. Here the CDR3 DNA reads TGTGCCAGCAGCCCTACTCAGGGAGCTGAAGCTTTCTTT. This sequence encodes CASSPTQGAEAFF.

The CDR3 loop is CASSLSGTWNQPQHF. The CDR3 coding sequence is TGTGCCAGCAGCTTAAGCGGGACATGGAATCAGCCCCAGCATTTT. The chain carries TRBV7-9 and TRBJ1-5; a weak D match, TRBD1 (6 bases). Germline-derived CDR1 and CDR2 are SEHNR and FQNEAQ (reference sequence). This CDR3 is 15 amino acids long. V was pared by 2 bases and J by 4 bases, with 12 bases between.

This clonotype showed up just a few times. V is TRBV9 and J is TRBJ1-2; 11 nucleotides line up with TRBD1. CDR1 SGDLS and CDR2 YYNGEE come from the germline V gene. This CDR3 has 16 residues. Trimming removed 4 bases from V and 5 bases from J; junction bases left unmatched: 10. CDR3 loop: CASSPNFGQGAYGYTF. CDR3 DNA sequence: TGTGCCAGCAGCCCCAATTTCGGACAGGGGGCTTATGGCTACACCTTC.

In its sample, this clonotype was seen many times. The chain has TRBV5-1 and TRBJ2-1; a possible D gene is TRBD2 (5 bases). The V and J ends lost 4 bases and 10 bases respectively, with 12 bases between them. The germline gives CDR1 SGHRS, CDR2 YFSETQ. The CDR3 is made up of 12 amino acids. CDR3 sequence (DNA): TGCGCCAGCAGCAAGGGAGACCAAGAGCAGTTCTTC. This translates into CASSKGDQEQFF. The whole variable domain, remainder taken from reference TRBV5-1 and TRBJ2-1, is KAGVTQTPRYLIKTRGQQVTLSCSPISGHRSVSWYQQTPGQGLQFLFEYFSETQRNKGNFPGRFSGRQFSNSRSEMNVSTLELGDSALYLCASSKGDQEQFFGPGTRLTVL.

The chain joins TRBV5-4 to TRBJ2-5; 7 bases are a match to TRBD1. Losses at the gene ends were 5 bases for V and 5 bases for J; bases not matched to a gene: 9. The length of the CDR3 is 14 residues. Germline V lookup: CDR1 SGHNT, CDR2 YYREEE (reference sequence). CDR3 amino acids: CASRIQGLGETQYF. The CDR3 nucleotides read TGTGCCAGCAGGATACAGGGGTTGGGGGAGACCCAGTACTTC.

The CDR3 region has the DNA TGTGCCAGCAGTTATGGGGACAGGGGGTATGGCTACACCTTC. Translated: CASSYGDRGYGYTF. The chain employs TRBV6-6 and TRBJ1-2; 11 positions agree with TRBD1. The CDR3 covers 14 residues. Germline trimming cut 3 bases from V and 5 bases from J; bases unmatched to any gene: 2. Germline CDR1 reads MNHNY; CDR2 reads SVGAGI (reference sequence).

The rearrangement links TRBV2 to TRBJ1-4, with D unresolved. There are 15 residues in the CDR3. Germline CDR1 and CDR2: SNHLY and FYNNEI. V lost 6 bases to trimming and J lost 5 bases, with 16 bases between them. The CDR3 sequence is CASRGSSQSNEKLFF. In nucleotides, the CDR3 is TGTGCCAGCAGAGGCTCTAGCCAGTCCAATGAAAAACTGTTTTTT. The full variable domain, rest sourced from reference TRBV2 and TRBJ1-4, is EPEVTQTPSHQVTQMGQEVILRCVPISNHLYFYWYRQILGQKVEFLVSFYNNEISEKSEIFDDQFSVERPDGSNFTLKIRSTKLEDSAMYFCASRGSSQSNEKLFFGSGTQLSVL.

The gene calls are TRBV15 and TRBJ2-7, with D possibly being TRBD2 (6 bases). The V and J ends lost 0 bases and 7 bases respectively, with 16 bases between them. Germline CDR1 reads LNHNV; CDR2 reads YYDKDF (reference sequence). This CDR3 spans 15 amino acids. The CDR3 loop is CATSREGGPLGEQYF. The DNA of the CDR3 is TGTGCCACCAGCAGAGAGGGGGGTCCTTTGGGAGAGCAGTACTTC. The full variable domain, its missing parts supplied by reference TRBV15 and TRBJ2-7, is DAMVIQNPRYQVTQFGKPVTLSCSQTLNHNVMYWYQQKSSQAPKLLFHYYDKDFNNEADTPDNFQSRRPNTSFCFLDIRSPGLGDTAMYLCATSREGGPLGEQYFGPGTRLTVT.

This clonotype was observed many times. The chain employs TRBV9 and TRBJ2-2; no clear D gene. Germline CDR1 is SGDLS and CDR2 is YYNGEE. V was trimmed by 3 bases and J by 5 bases, leaving 14 bases between them. The CDR3 is 15 residues long. Written as DNA, the CDR3 is TGTGCCAGCAGCGGATCCGGGCCCCAAACCGGGGAGCTGTTTTTT. It codes for CASSGSGPQTGELFF.

The chain combines TRBV10-2 with TRBJ1-2; TRBD1 matches at 7 bases. V trimming: 7 bases; J trimming: 4 bases; junction bases outside the gene matches: 9. Per the germline V gene, CDR1 is WSHSY and CDR2 is SAAADI. The CDR3 is made up of 14 amino acids. CDR3 loop: CASTAQGVLYGYTF. CDR3 DNA: TGCGCCAGCACAGCCCAGGGGGTTCTCTATGGCTACACCTTC.